This T cell receptor (beta chain) was sequenced during a study of graft-versus-host responses after intestinal transplantation. Study at large: After anti-thymocyte globulin induction, recipients took tacrolimus and steroids for three to four years. Study-level points and caveats: GvH clones were found in recipient marrow; some appeared first in ileum or blood. Individuals carrying graft-donor T cell macrochimerism showed high graft-versus-host to host-versus-graft clonal ratios in allografts. Researchers found peak circulating GvH clone levels linked to early post-transplant HvG declines.

In regard to this clone: The antigen remains undetermined.

TCRdb's table, derived via immunoSEQ multiplex PCR, lists solely in-frame clones and lacks some. Of around 120,000 clones listed, 85% to 95% are singletons. Trimming stripped 3 bases from V and 5 bases from J, with 11 bases between. Germline V gene lookup returns CDR1 LNHDA and CDR2 SQIVND (reference sequence). The CDR3 runs 14 residues. This receptor was identified in a human donor who received an intestinal transplant. Specimen: unstimulated CD8+ T cells sorted from spleen or lymph node cells, collected before intestinal transplant. This chain connects TRBV19 to TRBJ2-1; D remains ambiguous. The CDR3: CASSISEPHNEQFF. The DNA of the CDR3 is TGTGCCAGTAGTATCTCCGAACCACACAATGAGCAGTTCTTC.